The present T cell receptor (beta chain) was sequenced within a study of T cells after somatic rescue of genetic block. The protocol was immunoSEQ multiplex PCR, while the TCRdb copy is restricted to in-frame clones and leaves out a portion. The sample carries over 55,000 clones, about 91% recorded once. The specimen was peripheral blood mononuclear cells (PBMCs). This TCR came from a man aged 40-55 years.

CDR3 sequence (DNA): TGTGCCAGCACTCCCCGAGGACAGGGGAAAAACATTCAGTACTTC. Translating it yields CASTPRGQGKNIQYF. The chain has TRBV6-6 and TRBJ2-4, with TRBD1 identical over 9 bases. This CDR3 is 15 amino acids long. Germline CDR1 reads MNHNY; CDR2 reads SVGAGI (reference sequence). V shed 7 bases, J shed 4 bases, and the junction held 8 bases outside the gene matches.